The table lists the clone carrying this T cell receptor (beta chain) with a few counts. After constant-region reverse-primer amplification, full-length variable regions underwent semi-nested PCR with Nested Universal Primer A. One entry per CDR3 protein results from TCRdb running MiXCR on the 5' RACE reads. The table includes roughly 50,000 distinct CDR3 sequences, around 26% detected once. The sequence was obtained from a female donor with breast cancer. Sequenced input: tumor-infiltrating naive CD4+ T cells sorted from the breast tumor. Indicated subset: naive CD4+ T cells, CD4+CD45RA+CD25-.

As DNA, the CDR3 is TGTGCCAGCAGCCAGGACAGAGGGACGATCGGCTACACCTTC. The encoded protein is CASSQDRGTIGYTF. This chain joins TRBV5-5 and TRBJ1-2; D might be TRBD1 (6 bases). Trimming cost V 4 bases and J 8 bases, with 18 bases left between them. CDR3 size: 14 residues. Germline CDR1 and CDR2: SGHKS and YYEKEE (reference sequence).